Following are 19 T cell receptor beta chains from one sample sequenced in a study of T cell repertoires in cytomegalovirus infection (dated by TCRdb to about 2019). These reads were obtained on an Illumina HiSeq 1500. The public reads were run again by TCRdb, first through fastp at Q25 and then through MiXCR, and only productive beta chains were kept. Entries that share a CDR3 protein sequence are merged under the most common genes and DNA. In this sample the table shows 150,000 to 200,000 distinct CDR3 sequences, under 30% of which occur a single time. In total, the top ten clones hold about 28% of the sample. Sequenced: PBMCs. All receptors derive from a human donor in good health (CMV status not recorded). Some clones in this sample may be carry-over from other donors' samples.

This clonotype occurred many times. The chain combines TRBV7-2 with TRBJ1-4, with TRBD1 as a possible D gene (6 bases). V was cut by 5 bases and J by 5 bases, with 18 bases left in between. The CDR3 is made up of 16 amino acids. Germline V lookup: CDR1 SGHTA, CDR2 FQGNSA. CDR3 DNA: TGTGCCAGCAGCCCCATCCAAGGACAGTTAAATGAAAAACTGTTTTTT. Translated: CASSPIQGQLNEKLFF.

Comment on this clonotype: At one end the junction does not follow the germline gene, possibly because of a read error. V gene TRBV11-2 combines with J gene TRBJ2-3; D may correspond to TRBD1 or TRBD2 (5 bases each). Germline-derived CDR1 and CDR2 are SGHAT and FQNNGV. The CDR3 contains 16 residues. In DNA, the CDR3 is TGTGGCAGCAGCCTGAACACCGGGGCCGAACCAGATACGCAGTATTTT. Protein product: CGSSLNTGAEPDTQYF.

This clonotype was detected only a few times. An end of the junction differs from the germline gene, which may be a read error. The chain couples TRBV7-7 to TRBJ2-5, with D unresolved. The CDR3 extends over 13 amino acids. Germline CDR1 reads SSHAT; CDR2 reads FNYEAQ (reference sequence). CDR3 bases: TGTGCTAGCAGCTTAGCCTTGGGAAAGACCCAGTACTTC. This codes for CASSLALGKTQYF.

This clonotype came up many times. The CDR3 DNA reads as TGCAGTGCTAGACCTGGACCGCTAGCCTTTCTAACTAGCACAGATACGCAGTATTTT. It yields the protein CSARPGPLAFLTSTDTQYF. The chain carries TRBV20-1 and TRBJ2-3, with D possibly TRBD2 on 5 matching bases. This CDR3 is 19 amino acids long. Looked up from germline, CDR1 is DFQATT and CDR2 is SNEGSKA (reference sequence). Trimming shortened V by 2 bases and J by 0 bases, and 24 bases separated the two germline ends.

This clonotype showed up many times. The chain couples TRBV6-1 to TRBJ1-1, with D possibly TRBD1 on 6 matching bases. The CDR3 runs to 14 residues. V was shortened by 5 bases and J by 1 base, with 11 bases between the two germline ends. Germline V gene sequence: CDR1 MNHNS, CDR2 SASEGT. CDR3 in amino acids: CASSPRGRNTEAFF. CDR3 nucleotide sequence: TGTGCCAGCAGTCCCAGGGGTAGGAACACTGAAGCTTTCTTT.

The CDR3 spells CASSKQGPGAEAFF. In nucleotides, the CDR3 is TGTGCCAGTAGCAAACAGGGGCCAGGAGCTGAAGCTTTCTTT. The J gene is TRBJ1-1, the V gene TRBV19; 7 bases are a match to TRBD1. J was trimmed by 6 bases and V by 6 bases; bases with no gene match: 10. The CDR3 runs to 14 residues. Germline loops: CDR1 LNHDA, CDR2 SQIVND (reference sequence).

This clonotype occurred many times. V and J are TRBV7-2 and TRBJ2-3; TRBD2 matches 11 bases. The CDR3 is 17 amino acids. J lost 4 bases, V lost 2 bases, and 8 bases had no gene match. The germline V gene has CDR1 SGHTA and CDR2 FQGNSA. CDR3 loop: CASSLWPLAGGADTQYF. CDR3 bases: TGTGCCAGCAGCTTATGGCCCCTAGCGGGGGGCGCAGATACGCAGTATTTT.

V gene TRBV28 combines with J gene TRBJ1-1; D remains ambiguous. Germline V gene data show CDR1 as MDHEN and CDR2 as SYDVKM. The CDR3 covers 9 residues. V lost 9 bases and J 8 bases, leaving 7 bases between the germline ends. The CDR3 DNA reads as TGTGCCAGAGGTCGGGAAGCTTTCTTT. It is translated as CARGREAFF.

The chain recombines TRBV7-9 with TRBJ1-2; 7 nucleotides line up with TRBD1. The V segment lost 3 bases and the J segment 8 bases; nucleotides outside the gene matches: 3. The CDR3 is made up of 12 amino acids. CDR1 is SEHNR and CDR2 is FQNEAQ in the germline V gene (reference sequence). The CDR3 nucleotides are TGTGCCAGCAGCTTCGACAGGGACGGCTACACCTTC. This sequence encodes CASSFDRDGYTF. The full variable domain, in which reference TRBV7-9 and TRBJ1-2 provide the parts outside the CDR3, is DTGVSQNPRHKITKRGQNVTFRCDPISEHNRLYWYRQTLGQGPEFLTYFQNEAQLEKSRLLSDRFSAERPKGSFSTLEIQRTEQGDSAMYLCASSFDRDGYTFGSGTRLTVV.

This chain links TRBV14 with TRBJ2-1; maybe TRBD1 (6 bases). Trimming removed 3 bases from V and 12 bases from J, with 15 bases in between. The CDR3 is 13 residues long. Germline V gene sequence: CDR1 SGHDN, CDR2 FVKESK. This chain's CDR3 is CASSQLSGGRQFF. CDR3 DNA sequence: TGTGCCAGCAGCCAGTTAAGTGGGGGCCGGCAGTTCTTC.

This chain links TRBV7-9 with TRBJ2-3; the D is unclear. The V end lost 3 bases, the J end lost 5 bases, and 3 bases lay between the germline ends. Per the germline V gene, CDR1 is SEHNR and CDR2 is FQNEAQ (reference sequence). The CDR3 consists of 11 residues. The CDR3 here is CASSFEDTQYF. CDR3 sequence (DNA): TGTGCCAGCAGCTTTGAAGATACGCAGTATTTT.

The chain is built from TRBV7-3 and TRBJ2-7; D perhaps matches TRBD2 (5 bases). Germline V gene lookup returns CDR1 SGHTA and CDR2 FQGTGA. This CDR3 contains 13 residues. V lost 3 bases and J lost 6, with 12 bases in between. CDR3 residues: CASSLDLSTEQYF. DNA of the CDR3: TGTGCCAGCAGCTTGGACTTGAGTACCGAGCAGTACTTC.

The CDR3 is CAISSGQAGGYTF. In DNA, the CDR3 is TGTGCCATCAGTTCCGGACAGGCTGGAGGCTACACCTTC. This rearrangement joins TRBV10-3 to TRBJ1-2; 7 nucleotides align to TRBD1. Trimming took 5 bases from V and 8 from J; bases not matched to a gene: 8. The CDR3 has 13 residues. Looked up from germline, CDR1 is ENHRY and CDR2 is SYGVKD.

This clonotype has only a few counts. The chain uses TRBV20-1 and TRBJ2-7, with D perhaps matching TRBD2 (7 bases). The CDR3 totals 12 residues. Trimming shortened V by 7 bases and J by 0 bases, and 10 bases separated the two germline ends. Germline V CDR1 and CDR2: DFQATT, SNEGSKA (reference sequence). In DNA form, the CDR3 reads TGCAGTGTGGGGGGGGCCTCCTACGAGCAGTACTTC. This sequence encodes CSVGGASYEQYF.

This clonotype has at least ten counts. In nucleotides, the CDR3 is TGTGCCAGCAGCTTAGCGCGGGACAGCTTTTTCACTGAAGCTTTCTTT. Amino acid sequence: CASSLARDSFFTEAFF. V usage is TRBV7-8 and J usage is TRBJ1-1, with 7 bases fitting TRBD1. Germline V gene lookup returns CDR1 SGHVS and CDR2 FQNEAQ. V was clipped by 0 bases and J by 4 bases; unmatched bases: 8. There are 16 residues in the CDR3.

This clonotype was counted only a few times. The chain joins TRBV6-2 or TRBV6-3 to TRBJ1-2; the D is unclear. The ends were cut back, 5 bases at V and 8 bases at J, with 12 bases in the middle. In germline, CDR1 is MNHEY, CDR2 SVGEGT. This CDR3 has 12 amino acids. In nucleotides, the CDR3 is TGTGCCAGCAGTAACCCGAATGCGGGCTACACCTTC. This gives the protein CASSNPNAGYTF.

The chain carries TRBV12-3 or TRBV12-4 and TRBJ2-1; 11 nucleotides line up with TRBD1. CDR3 length: 15 residues. V shed 4 bases, J shed 9 bases, and the junction held 8 bases outside the gene matches. CDR3 amino acids: CASSSGTGGQAEQFF. The DNA of the CDR3 is TGTGCCAGCAGTTCCGGGACAGGGGGTCAGGCTGAGCAGTTCTTC.

The genes are TRBV7-9 and TRBJ1-1, with TRBD1 identical over 7 bases. In germline, CDR1 is SEHNR, CDR2 FQNEAQ (reference sequence). Unmatched junction bases numbered 5, after V lost 5 bases and J lost 5 bases. The CDR3 consists of 13 residues. The CDR3 is CASSRGTATEAFF. The CDR3 DNA follows: TGTGCCAGCAGCAGAGGGACAGCAACTGAAGCTTTCTTT.

The V and J genes are TRBV10-3 and TRBJ2-3; D uncertain. CDR1 is ENHRY, CDR2 SYGVKD, per germline. The CDR3 totals 12 residues. The V end lost 3 bases, the J end lost 6 bases, and 7 bases lay between the germline ends. In DNA form, the CDR3 reads TGTGCCATCAGTGATAAGGGCGATACGCAGTATTTT. Residues: CAISDKGDTQYF.